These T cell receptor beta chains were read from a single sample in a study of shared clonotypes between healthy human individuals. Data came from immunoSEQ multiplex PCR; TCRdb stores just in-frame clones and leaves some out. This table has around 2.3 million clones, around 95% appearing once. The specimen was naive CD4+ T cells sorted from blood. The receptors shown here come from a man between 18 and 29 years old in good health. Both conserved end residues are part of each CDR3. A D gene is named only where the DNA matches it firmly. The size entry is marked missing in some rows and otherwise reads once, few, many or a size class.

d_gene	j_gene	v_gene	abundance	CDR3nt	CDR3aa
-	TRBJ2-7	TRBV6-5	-	TGTGCCAGCAGTCGGGGCGGAAAGAGCTCCTACGAGCAGTACTTC	CASSRGGKSSYEQYF
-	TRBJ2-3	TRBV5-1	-	TGCGCCAGCAGCCGGGGGTCGGCCGGGGGCACAGATACGCAGTATTTT	CASSRGSAGGTDTQYF
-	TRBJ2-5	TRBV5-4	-	TGTGCCAGCAGCGAAAAGGGGCAGGGAGAGACCCAGTACTTC	CASSEKGQGETQYF
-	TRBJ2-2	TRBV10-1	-	TGCGCCAGCAGTGAATCTCCAGGGACCGGGGAGCTGTTTTTT	CASSESPGTGELFF
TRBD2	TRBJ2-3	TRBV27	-	TGTGCCAGCAGCCAACTAGCGGTCGGGACAGATACGCAGTATTTT	CASSQLAVGTDTQYF
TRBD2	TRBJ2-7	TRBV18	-	TGTGCCAGCTCACCATCTCCAGCGGGAGAACACGAGCAGTACTTC	CASSPSPAGEHEQYF
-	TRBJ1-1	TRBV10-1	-	TGCGCCAGCAGTGAGTCGGGCAGGGAGAATCAAGCTTTCTTT	CASSESGRENQAFF
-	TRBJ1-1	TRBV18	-	TGTGCCAGCTCACCGCTTTCGGGGGTAGGCACTGAAGCTTTCTTT	CASSPLSGVGTEAFF
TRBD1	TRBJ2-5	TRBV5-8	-	TGTGCCAGCAGCTTGATCGAGACAGGGGGGAAGACCCAGTACTTC	CASSLIETGGKTQYF
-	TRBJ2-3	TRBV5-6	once	TGTGCCAGCAGCTTGAATGCCGAAACGCAGTATTTT	CASSLNAETQYF
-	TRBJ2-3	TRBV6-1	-	TGTGCCAGCAGTGACCGGGACCGTAGCACAGATACGCAGTATTTT	CASSDRDRSTDTQYF
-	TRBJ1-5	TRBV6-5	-	TGTGCCAGCAGCCCCTCTGCGGAGGGCAATCAGCCCCAGCATTTT	CASSPSAEGNQPQHF
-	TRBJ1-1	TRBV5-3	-	TGTGCCAGAAGCTTGGGTTCAGGGGTTACTGAAGCTTTCTTT	CARSLGSGVTEAFF
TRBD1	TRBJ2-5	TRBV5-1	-	TGCGCCAGCAGTTTTGGACAGGGTCAAGAGACCCAGTACTTC	CASSFGQGQETQYF
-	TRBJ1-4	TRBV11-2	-	TGTGCCAGCAGCTTACGGGTGAAGAATGAAAAACTGTTTTTT	CASSLRVKNEKLFF
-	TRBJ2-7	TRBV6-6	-	TGTGCCAGCAAGTTAGTGGGGGGCACCTACGAGCAGTACTTC	CASKLVGGTYEQYF
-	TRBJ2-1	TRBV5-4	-	TGTGCCAGCAGCGGCCCTGGGACTGGCGGGAAGGTGAATGAGCAGTTCTTC	CASSGPGTGGKVNEQFF
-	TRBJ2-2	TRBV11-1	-	TGTGCCAGCAGCTCCTCTTCACGGGAGCTGTTTTTT	CASSSSSRELFF
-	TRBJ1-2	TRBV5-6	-	TGTGCCAGCAGCCCTCTACAGGGATCGAGTGGCTACACCTTC	CASSPLQGSSGYTF
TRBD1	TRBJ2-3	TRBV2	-	TGTGCCAGCAGCAACAGGGGGCCAGATACGCAGTATTTT	CASSNRGPDTQYF
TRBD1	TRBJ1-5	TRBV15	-	TGTGCCACCAGCAGGCAACTTTCAGGGGGACGCTGGAATCAGCCCCAGCATTTT	CATSRQLSGGRWNQPQHF
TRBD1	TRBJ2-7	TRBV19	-	TGTGCCAGTAGTCCGACAGGGGTTAGGGGACGCGAGCAGTACTTC	CASSPTGVRGREQYF